This T cell receptor (beta chain) comes out of a study of cytomegalovirus exposure and HLA in healthy donors. Study-level points and caveats: In vitro confirmation showed three CMV-associated chains to be CMV antigen specific.

Concerning this clone itself: What it binds is unknown.

The CDR3 is 18 residues long. Trimming shortened V by 5 bases and J by 1 base, and 21 bases separated the two germline ends. Germline lookup yields CDR1 MNHEY and CDR2 SMNVEV (reference sequence). 13 Jbeta primers and 60 Vbeta primers were used for the PCR. Assay: immunoSEQ multiplex PCR; the TCRdb copy retains only in-frame clones and omits some. The table shows about 130,000 clones, with 70% to 80% occurring only once. This clonotype originated in a female donor in good health and CMV-seronegative. The sequenced material came from PBMCs. This chain uses TRBV27 with TRBJ2-1; maybe TRBD1 (6 bases). In nucleotides, the CDR3 is TGTGCCAGCAGTACTCCCCAGACAGGTCGGAAGTCCTACAATGAGCAGTTCTTC. Protein: CASSTPQTGRKSYNEQFF.